This T cell receptor beta chain was retrieved from a study of blood T cell repertoires in COVID-19 (dated by TCRdb to about 2020). Broadly, across the study: The collaborator samples originated in the United States, Italy and Spain and spanned the acute and convalescent phases of COVID-19. The material from the prospective study consisted of cDNA or gDNA derived from T cells, B-cell-depleted T cells, or PBMCs. Deeply sampled blood TCRbeta repertoires from subjects exposed to, actively infected with, or recovered from COVID-19 were included in the dataset. The repertoires were released in a freely available public database intended as a resource for research on the immune response to SARS-CoV-2. Samples came from the ongoing ImmuneRACE study (first 160 participants) plus 1,254 subjects from 6 global collaborators. Nearly every sample came with metadata listing a de-identified subject ID, COVID-19 status, age in years and sex. Where available, HLA class I and class II types were taken from metadata supplied by the sample provider and were not determined by assay-based typing.

TCRbeta CDR3 regions were amplified from genomic DNA by means of the immunoSEQ Assay, a bias-controlled multiplex PCR. Under the source paper's analysis protocol: Within the assay, amplification of reference gene primers was used to estimate how many nucleated cells each sample contained. To quantify the absolute abundance of each unique TCRbeta CDR3 rearrangement, sequence reads were collapsed and filtered. Productive Simpson clonality was computed per sample as the square root of Simpson's diversity index over productive rearrangements. This is the immuneACCESS table as TCRdb keeps it, with only in-frame sequences that have V and J called. A part of the clones is gone; compared with another copy, unresolved V genes explain less than half, and the rest is unexplained. That table gives V, J and clone size, and the DNA gave D and trimming. The sample table lists about 180,000 clones, around 86% of them with a count of one. More than 7.5% of the sample lies in the top ten.

Notes on this clone: Its antigen is currently not known. The sample holds no much larger clone one base away, and base qualities are not on file.

V gives up 5 bases and J gives up 0 bases, and the segment between their germline ends measures 11 bases. According to the germline V gene, CDR1 reads SNHLY and CDR2 reads FYNNEI. The CDR3 holds 15 amino acids from the cysteine to the phenylalanine. Only the CDR3 part of the read is kept: 45 bases, read in frame from the first base. In Seattle, one collaborating source enrolled patients while the infection was active and tracked those patients longitudinally over the course of disease. The collaborating institutions used their own protocols to collect whole blood in K2EDTA tubes. For TCRbeta analysis, collaborators shipped samples in one of three forms: frozen whole blood, isolated PBMCs, or DNA extracted from either of those sample types. Study-level results and caveats: The amount of clinical and demographic metadata varied by source and participant and was provided uncurated.

The rearrangement combines TRBV2 with TRBJ2-1, with the D gene not clear enough to name. The source material was peripheral blood. The receptor was isolated from a woman in her 70s with COVID-19, enrolled during active disease. CDR3 sequence: CASSPDWSSYNEQFF. In nucleotides, the sequence is TGTGCCAGCAGTCCCGACTGGAGCTCCTACAATGAGCAGTTCTTC.